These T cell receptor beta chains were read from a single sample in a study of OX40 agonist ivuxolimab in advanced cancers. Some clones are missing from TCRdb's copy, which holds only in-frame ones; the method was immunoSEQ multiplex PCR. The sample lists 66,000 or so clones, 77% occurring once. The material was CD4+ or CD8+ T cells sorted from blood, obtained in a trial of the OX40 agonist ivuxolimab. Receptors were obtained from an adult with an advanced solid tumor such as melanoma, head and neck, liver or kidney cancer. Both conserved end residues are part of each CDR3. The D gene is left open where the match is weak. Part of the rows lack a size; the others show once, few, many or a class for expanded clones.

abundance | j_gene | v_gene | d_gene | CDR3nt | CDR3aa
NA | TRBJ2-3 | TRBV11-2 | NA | TGTGCCAGCAGCTTAGAATTAGATACGCAGTATTTT | CASSLELDTQYF
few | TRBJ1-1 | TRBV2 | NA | TGTGCCTCACGGCAGGACTTCTTGGGGACTGAAGCTTTCTTT | CASRQDFLGTEAFF
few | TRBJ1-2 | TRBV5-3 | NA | TGTGCCAGAAGCTTCCTGCATCATGGCTACACCTTC | CARSFLHHGYTF
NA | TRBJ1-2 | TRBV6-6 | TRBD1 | TGTGCCAGCAGTTACAGTGACAGGGTCAACTATGGCTACACCTTC | CASSYSDRVNYGYTF
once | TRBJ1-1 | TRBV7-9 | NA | TGTGCCAGCAGCCCCGCTAACACGGTGAACACTGAAGCTTTCTTT | CASSPANTVNTEAFF
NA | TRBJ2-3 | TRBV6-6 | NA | TGTGCCAGCAGTCAGGCTAGCGATAGCACAGATACGCAGTATTTT | CASSQASDSTDTQYF
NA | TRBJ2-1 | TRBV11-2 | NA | TGTGCCAGCAGCTCACGAAGGGGGGAGTCCTACAATGAGCAGTTCTTC | CASSSRRGESYNEQFF
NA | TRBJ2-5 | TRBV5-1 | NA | TGCGCCAGCAGCTTGGGGTTAAAGAGCCAAGAGACCCAGTACTTC | CASSLGLKSQETQYF
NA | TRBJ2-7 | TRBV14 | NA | TGTGCCAGCAGCCAGGAGACAGGGAGGACCTACGAGCAGTACTTC | CASSQETGRTYEQYF
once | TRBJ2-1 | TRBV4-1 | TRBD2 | TGCGCCAGCAGCCCGTTCCTAGCGGGAGACTACAATGAGCAGTTCTTC | CASSPFLAGDYNEQFF
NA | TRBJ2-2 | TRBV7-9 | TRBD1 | TGTGCCAGCAGTTTTAATCGAGAATCGGCAGGGGGCGTCTCCGGGGAGCTGTTTTTT | CASSFNRESAGGVSGELFF
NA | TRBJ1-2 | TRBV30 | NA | TGTGCCTGGAAGTCATGGGGCTATGGCTACACCTTC | CAWKSWGYGYTF